This TCR beta chain stems from a study of cytomegalovirus exposure and HLA in healthy donors. This CDR3 spans 15 amino acids. Germline V gene data show CDR1 as SGDLS and CDR2 as YYNGEE. V lost 3 bases to trimming and J lost 6 bases, with 13 bases between them. PCR involved 60 Vbeta and 13 Jbeta primers. Clones were sequenced by immunoSEQ multiplex PCR, and TCRdb holds only the in-frame ones, with some missing. The sample has about 120,000 clones, roughly 85% seen once. This sequence joins TRBV9 and TRBJ1-6; possibly TRBD1 for D (6 bases). The source of this sequence is a man aged 18 to 29 in good health and CMV-seropositive. The sequencing sample was made of PBMCs. CDR3 amino acids: CASSALQGGNSPLHF. In DNA form, the CDR3 reads TGTGCCAGCAGCGCCTTACAGGGTGGTAATTCACCCCTCCACTTT. Full variable domain (missing parts from reference TRBV9 and TRBJ1-6): DSGVTQTPKHLITATGQRVTLRCSPRSGDLSVYWYQQSLDQGLQFLIQYYNGEERAKGNILERFSAQQFPDLHSELNLSSLELGDSALYFCASSALQGGNSPLHFGNGTRLTVT.